What follows are 8 T cell receptor beta chains derived from one specimen sequenced in a study of response to subunit inactivated influenza vaccine (dated by TCRdb to 2016 to 2019). The library relied on RT-PCR. Instrument on record: Illumina HiSeq 2500. Through fastp at Q25 and MiXCR, TCRdb rebuilt clones from the public reads, retaining in-frame beta chains. When rows share a CDR3 protein, they turn into one entry using the most common DNA and genes. The sample data list approximately 700,000 distinct CDR3 sequences, and approximately 15% of these were observed just once. Jointly, the top ten make up 6.5% to 8.5% of the sample. Sample: PBMCs from blood, taken roughly 2 weeks before vaccination. These TCRs come from a man aged 45-65 years who received an inactivated influenza vaccine. Donor details come from another sample of the same person, matched by shared clones.

V usage is TRBV11-1 and J usage is TRBJ2-2; no firm D call. CDR1 and CDR2 from the germline V gene are SGHAT and FQDESV (reference sequence). The CDR3 length is 16 residues. The V and J ends lost 6 bases and 4 bases respectively, with 18 bases between them. This CDR3 is CASSFAGPPPTGELFF. Written as DNA, the CDR3 is TGTGCCAGCAGTTTTGCCGGGCCCCCTCCCACCGGGGAGCTGTTTTTT.

The chain combines TRBV4-1 with TRBJ2-7, with 8 bases identical to TRBD1. From germline, CDR1 is MGHRA and CDR2 YSYEKL. The CDR3 runs to 15 residues. The V and J ends lost 3 bases and 1 base, in that order; junction bases with no gene match: 5. The CDR3 nucleotides read TGCGCCAGCAGCCAGCCGGGACAGGTATCCTACGAGCAGTACTTC. Protein product: CASSQPGQVSYEQYF.

This chain joins TRBV5-1 and TRBJ1-3, with TRBD1 identical over 8 bases. Looked up from germline, CDR1 is SGHRS and CDR2 is YFSETQ. V was pared by 1 base and J by 3 bases, with 9 bases of the junction left unmatched. There are 17 residues in the CDR3. CDR3 region: CASSLFPTGEGGNTIYF. CDR3 sequence (DNA): TGCGCCAGCAGCTTGTTCCCGACAGGGGAAGGTGGAAACACCATATATTTT.

This rearrangement joins TRBV4-2 to TRBJ2-2; TRBD2 agrees at 7 bases. V was pared by 2 bases and J by 0 bases, with 18 bases of the junction left unmatched. The CDR3 is 21 residues long. CDR1 is LGHNA, CDR2 YNFKEQ, per germline. The CDR3 DNA reads as TGTGCCAGCAGCCAAATTCTCGGGGCGGCTGGCGGGAGCCCGAACACCGGGGAGCTGTTTTTT. It encodes CASSQILGAAGGSPNTGELFF.

This clonotype has a handful of counts. The chain combines TRBV20-1 with TRBJ2-7; D ambiguous. This CDR3 has 14 amino acids. CDR1 and CDR2 from the germline V gene are DFQATT and SNEGSKA (reference sequence). V was pared by 3 bases and J by 6 bases, with 18 bases between. Written as DNA, the CDR3 is TGCAGTGCTAGTAGACTCACGTCGGTGGGCGAGCAGTACTTC. Amino acid sequence: CSASRLTSVGEQYF.

The genes are TRBV4-1 and TRBJ2-2; D is undetermined. Trimming stripped 4 bases from V and 4 bases from J, with 16 bases between. Germline lookup yields CDR1 MGHRA and CDR2 YSYEKL. The CDR3 length is 16 residues. In nucleotides, the CDR3 is TGCGCCAGCAGCCCGACCTACAGTTTCGGCACCGGGGAGCTGTTTTTT. Translating gives CASSPTYSFGTGELFF.

This clonotype has a handful of counts. The rearrangement joins TRBV10-3 to TRBJ2-7; D remains unclear. In germline, CDR1 is ENHRY, CDR2 SYGVKD. V was cut by 0 bases and J by 3 bases, with 18 bases left in between. The CDR3 has 17 residues. The chain's CDR3 is CAISESMMGKINYEQYF. CDR3 nucleotides: TGTGCCATCAGTGAGTCTATGATGGGTAAGATTAACTACGAGCAGTACTTC.

In its sample, this clonotype was seen a few times. The gene calls are TRBV12-3 or TRBV12-4 and TRBJ2-7, with D maybe TRBD2 (7 bases). The V end lost 3 bases, the J end lost 5 bases, and 17 bases lay between the germline ends. The CDR3 length is 15 residues. CDR3 sequence (DNA): TGTGCCAGCAGTTTGAGGGGGGGGATCGGGAACGAGCAGTACTTC. Residues: CASSLRGGIGNEQYF.